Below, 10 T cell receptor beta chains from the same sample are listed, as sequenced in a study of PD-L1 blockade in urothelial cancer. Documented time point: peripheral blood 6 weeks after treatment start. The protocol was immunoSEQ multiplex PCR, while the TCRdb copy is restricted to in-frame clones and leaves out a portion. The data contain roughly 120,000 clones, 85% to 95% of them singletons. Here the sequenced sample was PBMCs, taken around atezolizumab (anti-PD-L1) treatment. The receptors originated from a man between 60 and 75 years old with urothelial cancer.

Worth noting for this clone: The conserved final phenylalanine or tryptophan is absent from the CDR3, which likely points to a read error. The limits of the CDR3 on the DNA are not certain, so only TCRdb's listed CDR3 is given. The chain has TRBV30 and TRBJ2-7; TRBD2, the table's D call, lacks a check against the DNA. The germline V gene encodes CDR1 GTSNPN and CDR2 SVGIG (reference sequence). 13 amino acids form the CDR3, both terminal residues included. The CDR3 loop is CAWSVGLAGPLHI.

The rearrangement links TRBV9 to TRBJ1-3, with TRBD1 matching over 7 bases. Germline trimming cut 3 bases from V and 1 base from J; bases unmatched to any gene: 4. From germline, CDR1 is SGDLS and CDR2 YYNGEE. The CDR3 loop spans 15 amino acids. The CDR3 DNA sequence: TGTGCCAGCAGCGGGCCGACAGGGTCTGGAAACACCATATATTTT. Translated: CASSGPTGSGNTIYF. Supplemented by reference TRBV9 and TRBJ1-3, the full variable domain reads DSGVTQTPKHLITATGQRVTLRCSPRSGDLSVYWYQQSLDQGLQFLIQYYNGEERAKGNILERFSAQQFPDLHSELNLSSLELGDSALYFCASSGPTGSGNTIYFGEGSWLTVV.

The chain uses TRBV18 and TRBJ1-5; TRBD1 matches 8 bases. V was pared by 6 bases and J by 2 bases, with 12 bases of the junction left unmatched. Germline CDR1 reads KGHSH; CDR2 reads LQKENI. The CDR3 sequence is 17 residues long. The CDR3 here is CASSQGQGAFGNQPQHF. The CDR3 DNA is TGTGCCAGCTCGCAAGGGCAGGGGGCGTTTGGCAATCAGCCCCAGCATTTT.

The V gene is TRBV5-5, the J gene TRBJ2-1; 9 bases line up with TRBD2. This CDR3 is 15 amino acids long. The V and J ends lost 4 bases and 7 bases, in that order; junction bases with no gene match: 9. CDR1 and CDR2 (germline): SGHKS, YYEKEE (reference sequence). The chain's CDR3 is CASSGGTSSANEQFF. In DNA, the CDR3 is TGTGCCAGCAGCGGAGGGACTAGCTCGGCTAATGAGCAGTTCTTC.

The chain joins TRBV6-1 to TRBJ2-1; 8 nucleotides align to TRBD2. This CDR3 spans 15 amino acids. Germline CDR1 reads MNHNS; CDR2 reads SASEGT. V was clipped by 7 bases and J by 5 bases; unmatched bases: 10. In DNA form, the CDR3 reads TGTGCCAGCATCCTTCTAGCGGGTGGGAACAATGAGCAGTTCTTC. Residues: CASILLAGGNNEQFF.

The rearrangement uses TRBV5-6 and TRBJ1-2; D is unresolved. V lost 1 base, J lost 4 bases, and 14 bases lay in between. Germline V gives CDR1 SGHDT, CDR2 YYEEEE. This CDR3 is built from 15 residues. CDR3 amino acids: CASSLFSEFFYGYTF. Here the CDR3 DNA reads TGTGCCAGCAGCTTGTTTAGCGAATTTTTCTATGGCTACACCTTC. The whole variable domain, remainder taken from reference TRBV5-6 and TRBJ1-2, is DAGVTQSPTHLIKTRGQQVTLRCSPKSGHDTVSWYQQALGQGPQFIFQYYEEEERQRGNFPDRFSGHQFPNYSSELNVNALLLGDSALYLCASSLFSEFFYGYTFGSGTRLTVV.

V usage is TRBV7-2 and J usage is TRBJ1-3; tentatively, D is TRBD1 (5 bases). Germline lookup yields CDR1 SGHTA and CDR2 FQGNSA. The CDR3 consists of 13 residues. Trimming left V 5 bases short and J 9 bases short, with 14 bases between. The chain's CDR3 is CASSPRQLGTIYF. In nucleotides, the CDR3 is TGTGCCAGCAGCCCAAGACAGCTAGGCACCATATATTTT. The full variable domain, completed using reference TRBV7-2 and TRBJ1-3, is GAGVSQSPSNKVTEKGKDVELRCDPISGHTALYWYRQSLGQGLEFLIYFQGNSAPDKSGLPSDRFSAERTGGSVSTLTIQRTQQEDSAVYLCASSPRQLGTIYFGEGSWLTVV.

The chain's CDR3 is CASSPGGKGSYEQYF. Here the CDR3 DNA reads TGCGCCAGCAGCCCGGGGGGGAAGGGCTCCTACGAGCAGTACTTC. V gene TRBV4-1 combines with J gene TRBJ2-7; 8 bases match TRBD2. The germline V gene encodes CDR1 MGHRA and CDR2 YSYEKL. Germline trimming cut 4 bases from V and 0 bases from J; bases unmatched to any gene: 5. There are 15 residues in the CDR3.

The CDR3 loop is CASSFSGGEYGYTF. CDR3 nucleotides: TGTGCCAGCAGCTTTTCAGGGGGCGAATATGGCTACACCTTC. This chain connects TRBV7-2 to TRBJ1-2, with TRBD1 matching 8 bases. The CDR3 has 14 amino acids. V lost 3 bases, J lost 5 bases, and 5 bases stayed unmatched. The germline gives CDR1 SGHTA, CDR2 FQGNSA.

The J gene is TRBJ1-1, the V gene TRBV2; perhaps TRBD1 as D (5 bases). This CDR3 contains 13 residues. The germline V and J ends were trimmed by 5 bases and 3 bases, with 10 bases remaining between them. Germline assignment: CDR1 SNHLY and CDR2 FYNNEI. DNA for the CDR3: TGTGCCAGCAGTCAGGGTAGGGACACTGAAGCTTTCTTT. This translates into CASSQGRDTEAFF.